The next 13 T cell receptor beta chains were all read from a single sample in a study of cytomegalovirus exposure and HLA in healthy donors. The PCR ran on 60 Vbeta and 13 Jbeta primers. This table comes from immunoSEQ multiplex PCR, and its TCRdb copy is limited to in-frame clones, with some not included. The sample yields tens of thousands of clones, about 81% seen once. The sequenced sample consisted of PBMCs. These receptors came from a middle-aged woman in good health and CMV-seropositive.

The rearrangement uses TRBV4-1 and TRBJ2-5; a weak D match, TRBD1 (6 bases). CDR1 is MGHRA, CDR2 YSYEKL, per germline. V lost 4 bases and J lost 1, with 16 bases in between. The CDR3 loop spans 16 amino acids. The CDR3 is CASSPEGGSLQETQYF. The CDR3 coding sequence is TGCGCCAGCAGCCCCGAAGGGGGTAGTCTCCAAGAGACCCAGTACTTC.

V and J are TRBV15 and TRBJ2-3; D is ambiguous. Germline V gene sequence: CDR1 LNHNV, CDR2 YYDKDF (reference sequence). Trimming removed 2 bases at V and 2 bases at J, with 8 bases between. The CDR3 spans 14 residues. The DNA for the CDR3 is TGTGCCACCAGCAGACAGGCTCCCACAGATACGCAGTATTTT. Its protein is CATSRQAPTDTQYF.

The chain is built from TRBV6-5 and TRBJ2-5; TRBD2 is a possible D gene (5 bases). Germline-derived CDR1 and CDR2 are MNHEY and SVGAGI. V was cut by 7 bases and J by 5 bases, with 8 bases left in between. The CDR3 contains 11 residues. CDR3 sequence (DNA): TGTGCCAGCACGGGGTTGGAGACCCAGTACTTC. Translating gives CASTGLETQYF.

The chain employs TRBV28 and TRBJ1-1, with D perhaps matching TRBD1 (5 bases). This CDR3 region has 10 residues. V was trimmed by 8 bases and J by 13 bases, leaving 14 bases between them. Germline values: CDR1 MDHEN, CDR2 SYDVKM. Here the CDR3 DNA reads TGTGCCAGCTCCCAGGTGGGGGGTTTCTTT. This sequence encodes CASSQVGGFF.

J is TRBJ2-7 and V is TRBV5-6; 7 nucleotides match TRBD1. The CDR3 runs 15 residues. Germline CDR1 is SGHDT and CDR2 is YYEEEE. V gave up 4 bases and J gave up 4 bases; unmatched junction bases: 11. The CDR3 nucleotides read TGTGCCAGCAGCCCTAAGATGGGACAGATGTACGAGCAGTACTTC. Its translation is CASSPKMGQMYEQYF.

The rearrangement uses TRBV19 and TRBJ2-7; a weak D match, TRBD1 (6 bases). Trimming removed 1 base at V and 2 bases at J, with 12 bases between. Germline-derived CDR1 and CDR2 are LNHDA and SQIVND (reference sequence). This CDR3 is built from 15 residues. DNA of the CDR3: TGTGCCAGTAGTATAGGTCAGGGGAGAGCCTACGAGCAGTACTTC. Amino acids: CASSIGQGRAYEQYF.

This chain joins TRBV7-2 and TRBJ1-5; 8 bases map to TRBD1. CDR1 and CDR2 (germline): SGHTA, FQGNSA. There are 15 residues in the CDR3. Losses at the gene ends were 6 bases for V and 6 bases for J; bases not matched to a gene: 10. The chain's CDR3 is CASSSTDRGGQPQHF. The CDR3 nucleotides read TGTGCCAGCAGTTCCACTGACAGGGGAGGTCAGCCCCAGCATTTT.

J is TRBJ1-2 and V is TRBV28, with D maybe TRBD1 (6 bases). With 6 bases removed from V and 1 base from J, the gap between germline ends came to 15 bases. This CDR3 spans 15 amino acids. Germline V gene data show CDR1 as MDHEN and CDR2 as SYDVKM. The CDR3 coding sequence is TGTGCCAGCAGCCGGACCTCAGGGGTTAACTATGGCTACACCTTC. Its translation: CASSRTSGVNYGYTF.

The chain has TRBV19 and TRBJ1-4, with 7 bases aligning to TRBD1. After removal of 5 bases from V and 4 bases from J, the junction contained 7 bases not matched to a gene. The CDR3 consists of 15 residues. Germline CDR1 and CDR2: LNHDA and SQIVND (reference sequence). CDR3 sequence (DNA): TGTGCCAGTAGTCTCAACAGGGGTGTTAATGAAAAACTGTTTTTT. As protein: CASSLNRGVNEKLFF.

V and J are TRBV28 and TRBJ2-7; 8 bases line up with TRBD1. Germline V gene sequence: CDR1 MDHEN, CDR2 SYDVKM. The trim removed 6 bases at V and 3 bases at J, leaving 7 bases unmatched. This CDR3 comprises 14 residues. The CDR3: CASSPRGRLYEQYF. As DNA, the CDR3 is TGTGCCAGCAGCCCCAGGGGGCGGCTCTACGAGCAGTACTTC.

The chain recombines TRBV5-1 with TRBJ2-7, with 8 positions matching TRBD2. V trimming: 4 bases; J trimming: 3 bases; junction bases outside the gene matches: 9. CDR1 and CDR2 from the germline V gene are SGHRS and YFSETQ. The CDR3 covers 15 residues. The CDR3, as DNA: TGCGCCAGCAGCCCTGGGACTAGAGACAACTACGAGCAGTACTTC. Its protein product is CASSPGTRDNYEQYF. Variable domain in full (rest from reference TRBV5-1 and TRBJ2-7): KAGVTQTPRYLIKTRGQQVTLSCSPISGHRSVSWYQQTPGQGLQFLFEYFSETQRNKGNFPGRFSGRQFSNSRSEMNVSTLELGDSALYLCASSPGTRDNYEQYFGPGTRLTVT.

This rearrangement joins TRBV4-3 to TRBJ2-2; D is possibly TRBD1 (6 bases). This CDR3 is built from 14 residues. V lost 10 bases, J lost 0 bases, and 12 bases lay in between. Germline CDR1 is LGHNA and CDR2 is YSLEER. CDR3 sequence reads: CATRRQANTGELFF. The DNA of the CDR3 is TGCGCCACCCGAAGACAGGCGAACACCGGGGAGCTGTTTTTT.

The chain recombines TRBV4-1 with TRBJ2-2, with 7 bases that match TRBD1. V shed 0 bases and J 2 bases; nucleotides not matched to a gene: 6. The V gene's germline CDR1 is MGHRA and CDR2 YSYEKL. The CDR3 contains 17 residues. The CDR3 is CASSQDSRGRNTGELFF. In DNA, the CDR3 is TGCGCCAGCAGCCAAGATAGTAGGGGGCGAAACACCGGGGAGCTGTTTTTT.